The rows below give T cell receptor beta chains drawn from one sample of a study of blood T cells in healthy people across ages. TCRdb re-called the 5' RACE reads with MiXCR, one entry per CDR3 protein. The data show approximately 1.5 million distinct CDR3 sequences, about 31% seen once. The sequencing sample was made of blood. The receptors originated from a woman aged 25 to 45 in good health. Each CDR3 is given with its conserved first and last residue. Fields, in order: clone size, D gene, J gene, CDR3 length, V gene, CDR3 protein, CDR3 DNA. D genes are given only for firm matches. Size tells how often a clone was seen (once, few, many) or the class of an expanded clone, and some rows leave it out.

once | TRBD1 | TRBJ2-7 | 15 | TRBV4-2 | CASSQDLGQGYEQYF | TGTGCCAGCAGCCAAGACCTGGGACAGGGCTACGAGCAGTACTTC
NA | TRBD1 | TRBJ2-5 | 16 | TRBV7-8 | CASTPRSAGGLETQYF | TGTGCCAGCACCCCTCGGTCGGCAGGGGGCCTGGAGACCCAGTACTTC
few | NA | TRBJ2-3 | 14 | TRBV7-9 | CASSRRRGTDTQYF | TGTGCCAGCAGCCGCCGCCGAGGCACAGATACGCAGTATTTT
NA | TRBD2 | TRBJ2-1 | 16 | TRBV7-2 | CASSWRASGSNNEQFF | TGTGCCAGCAGCTGGAGAGCTAGCGGGTCGAACAATGAGCAGTTCTTC
many | NA | TRBJ2-5 | 14 | TRBV10-3 | CAISEGLPQETQYF | TGTGCCATCAGTGAGGGACTGCCGCAAGAGACCCAGTACTTC
few | NA | TRBJ2-7 | 14 | TRBV18 | CASSRTEQSYEQYF | TGTGCCAGCTCACGAACCGAACAGAGCTACGAGCAGTACTTC
NA | TRBD2 | TRBJ2-1 | 17 | TRBV29-1 | CSALGELAGGSYNEQFF | TGCAGCGCCCTAGGGGAGCTAGCGGGGGGGTCCTACAATGAGCAGTTCTTC
NA | NA | TRBJ1-2 | 14 | TRBV6-6 | CASTLSAGGYGYTF | TGTGCCAGCACCCTCTCAGCCGGCGGCTATGGCTACACCTTC
few | NA | TRBJ2-5 | 14 | TRBV20-1 | CSASLHGFQETQYF | TGCAGTGCTAGTCTACATGGGTTCCAAGAGACCCAGTACTTC
NA | NA | TRBJ2-1 | 11 | TRBV20-1 | CSPLRGDEQFF | TGCAGTCCCCTGAGAGGGGATGAGCAGTTCTTC
few | NA | TRBJ1-5 | 18 | TRBV7-6 | CASSWGPGSRYSNQPQHF | TGTGCCAGCAGCTGGGGTCCCGGATCGCGTTATAGCAATCAGCCCCAGCATTTT
NA | NA | TRBJ2-3 | 14 | TRBV2 | CASSLRTRRDTQYF | TGTGCCAGCAGTTTACGGACCCGCAGGGATACGCAGTATTTT
NA | NA | TRBJ2-4 | 17 | TRBV30 | CAWSRANRQIAKNIQYF | TGTGCCTGGAGTCGCGCCAACAGACAAATAGCCAAAAACATTCAGTACTTC
NA | NA | TRBJ2-1 | 18 | TRBV7-9 | CASSLGRGLADPGNEQFF | TGTGCCAGCAGCTTAGGGAGGGGGCTAGCGGACCCGGGGAATGAGCAGTTCTTC
few | TRBD2 | TRBJ2-7 | 15 | TRBV28 | CASTVTSGNSYEQYF | TGTGCCAGCACAGTGACTAGCGGTAACTCCTACGAGCAGTACTTC
few | NA | TRBJ1-1 | 14 | TRBV27 | CASSLASMNTEAFF | TGTGCCAGCAGTTTGGCCAGCATGAACACTGAAGCTTTCTTT
once | NA | TRBJ1-2 | 12 | TRBV28 | CASRPLTEGYTF | TGTGCCAGCAGACCATTGACAGAGGGCTACACCTTC
NA | NA | TRBJ1-5 | 14 | TRBV20-1 | CSARETARNQPQHF | TGCAGTGCTAGAGAAACGGCAAGAAATCAGCCCCAGCATTTT
NA | NA | TRBJ2-7 | 16 | TRBV4-1 | CASSQDNRAGAYEQYF | TGCGCCAGCAGCCAAGATAACCGGGCGGGGGCGTACGAGCAGTACTTC
few | NA | TRBJ2-7 | 13 | TRBV4-2 | CASSQGTYYEQYF | TGTGCCAGCAGCCAAGGGACCTACTACGAGCAGTACTTC
many | NA | TRBJ1-2 | 12 | TRBV29-1 | CSVVWERYGYTF | TGCAGCGTTGTATGGGAGCGCTATGGCTACACCTTC
many | TRBD2 | TRBJ2-3 | 15 | TRBV20-1 | CSARDSSGGTDTQYF | TGCAGTGCTAGAGATTCGAGCGGGGGCACAGATACGCAGTATTTT
few | NA | TRBJ2-7 | 13 | TRBV2 | CASTLGASYEQYF | TGTGCCAGCACTTTGGGCGCCTCCTACGAGCAGTACTTC
few | NA | TRBJ2-1 | 17 | TRBV20-1 | CSARDIAGTYTYNEQFF | TGCAGTGCTAGAGATATCGCCGGGACCTATACCTACAATGAGCAGTTCTTC
many | TRBD1 | TRBJ2-1 | 16 | TRBV20-1 | CSAREDRESSYNEQFF | TGCAGTGCTAGAGAGGACAGGGAAAGCTCCTACAATGAGCAGTTCTTC
NA | TRBD2 | TRBJ2-3 | 18 | TRBV27 | CASSLSPRLAGGTDTQYF | TGTGCCAGCAGTTTATCGCCGAGACTAGCGGGGGGCACAGATACGCAGTATTTT
few | NA | TRBJ2-1 | 12 | TRBV5-1 | CASSTEGNEQFF | TGCGCCAGCTCCACTGAGGGTAATGAGCAGTTCTTC
few | NA | TRBJ1-2 | 14 | TRBV12-3/TRBV12-4 | CASSPSKVGDGYTF | TGTGCCAGCAGCCCCTCAAAGGTGGGAGATGGCTACACCTTC
many | NA | TRBJ2-7 | 12 | TRBV20-1 | CSASTPAYEQYF | TGCAGTGCTAGTACCCCAGCCTACGAGCAGTACTTC
few | TRBD2 | TRBJ2-7 | 15 | TRBV11-1 | CASRSHSGPSYEQYF | TGTGCCAGCAGATCACATAGCGGGCCCTCCTACGAGCAGTACTTC
NA | TRBD1 | TRBJ2-1 | 15 | TRBV4-3 | CASSQTGTGFDEQFF | TGCGCCAGCAGCCAAACCGGGACAGGGTTCGATGAGCAGTTCTTC
many | NA | TRBJ2-3 | 15 | TRBV10-3 | CAISESAQPGDTQYF | TGTGCCATCAGTGAATCGGCCCAGCCAGGGGATACGCAGTATTTT
few | NA | TRBJ1-1 | 14 | TRBV4-1 | CASSRVVGNTEAFF | TGCGCCAGCAGCCGGGTGGTGGGGAACACTGAAGCTTTCTTT
once | NA | TRBJ2-2 | 17 | TRBV7-8 | CASSLYSGLANTGELFF | TGTGCCAGCAGCTTATACAGCGGCTTAGCGAACACCGGGGAGCTGTTTTTT
few | TRBD2 | TRBJ2-1 | 14 | TRBV20-1 | CSAPAAGVNNEQFF | TGCAGTGCTCCCGCCGCGGGAGTCAACAATGAGCAGTTCTTC
NA | TRBD1 | TRBJ2-7 | 12 | TRBV2 | CASRKTGDEQYF | TGTGCCAGCAGGAAGACAGGGGACGAGCAGTACTTC
NA | TRBD1 | TRBJ1-1 | 13 | TRBV20-1 | CSALKWDRIEAFF | TGCAGTGCCCTCAAATGGGACAGGATTGAAGCTTTCTTT
NA | NA | TRBJ2-3 | 15 | TRBV11-2 | CASSKTRGGTDTQYF | TGTGCCAGCAGCAAGACTAGGGGAGGCACAGATACGCAGTATTTT
NA | TRBD1 | TRBJ1-2 | 14 | TRBV28 | CASRAGTGGNGYTF | TGTGCCAGCAGAGCCGGGACAGGGGGCAATGGCTACACCTTC
NA | TRBD1 | TRBJ2-1 | 15 | TRBV11-1 | CASSPWDREYNEQFF | TGTGCCAGCAGCCCCTGGGACAGGGAATACAATGAGCAGTTCTTC
many | NA | TRBJ2-7 | 12 | TRBV29-1 | CSARWNLYEQYF | TGCAGCGCCCGCTGGAACCTCTACGAGCAGTACTTC
NA | NA | TRBJ1-3 | 15 | TRBV3-1 | CASSQDYGAGNTIYF | TGTGCCAGCAGCCAAGATTATGGGGCTGGAAACACCATATATTTT
NA | NA | TRBJ2-5 | 14 | TRBV3-1 | CTSSEGLAEETQYF | TGTACCAGCAGCGAAGGGCTAGCAGAAGAGACCCAGTACTTC
few | NA | TRBJ2-7 | 15 | TRBV11-2 | CASSLDGSATVEQYF | TGTGCCAGCAGCTTAGATGGTAGCGCGACGGTCGAGCAGTACTTC